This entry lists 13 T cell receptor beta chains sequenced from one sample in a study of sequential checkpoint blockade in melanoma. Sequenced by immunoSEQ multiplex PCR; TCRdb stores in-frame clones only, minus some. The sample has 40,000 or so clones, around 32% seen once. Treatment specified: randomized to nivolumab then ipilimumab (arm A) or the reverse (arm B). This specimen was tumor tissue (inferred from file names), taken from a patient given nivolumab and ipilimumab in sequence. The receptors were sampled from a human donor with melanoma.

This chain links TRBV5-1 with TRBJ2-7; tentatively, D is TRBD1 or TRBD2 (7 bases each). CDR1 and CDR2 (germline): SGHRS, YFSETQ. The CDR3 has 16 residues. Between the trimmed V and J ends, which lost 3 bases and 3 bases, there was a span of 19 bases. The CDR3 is CASSSMGRGDSYEQYF. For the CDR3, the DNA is TGCGCCAGCAGCTCGATGGGGAGGGGGGACAGCTACGAGCAGTACTTC.

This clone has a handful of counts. The CDR3 reads CASSLLPPGPNYGYTF. In DNA form, the CDR3 reads TGTGCCAGCAGCCTATTACCTCCAGGCCCTAACTATGGCTACACCTTC. The V call is TRBV11-3, the J call TRBJ1-2; no clear D gene. V shed 5 bases and J shed 0 bases, with 16 bases lying between them. The CDR3 totals 16 residues. CDR1 and CDR2 from the germline V gene are SGHNT and YENEEA.

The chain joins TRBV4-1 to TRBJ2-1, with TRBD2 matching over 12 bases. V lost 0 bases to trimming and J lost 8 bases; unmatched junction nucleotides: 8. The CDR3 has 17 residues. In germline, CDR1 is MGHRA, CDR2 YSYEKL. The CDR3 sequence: CASSQEGDLAGGDEQFF. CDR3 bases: TGCGCCAGCAGCCAAGAAGGGGATCTAGCGGGAGGGGATGAGCAGTTCTTC.

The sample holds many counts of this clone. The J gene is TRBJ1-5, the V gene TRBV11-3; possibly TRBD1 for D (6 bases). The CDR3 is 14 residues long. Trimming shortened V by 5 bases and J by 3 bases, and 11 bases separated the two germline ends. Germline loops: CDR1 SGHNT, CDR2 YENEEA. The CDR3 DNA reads TGTGCCAGCAGCCACGGACAGCACAATCAGCCCCAGCATTTT. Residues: CASSHGQHNQPQHF. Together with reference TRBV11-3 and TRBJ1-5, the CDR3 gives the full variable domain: EAGVVQSPRYKIIEKKQPVAFWCNPISGHNTLYWYLQNLGQGPELLIRYENEEAVDDSQLPKDRFSAERLKGVDSTLKIQPAELGDSAVYLCASSHGQHNQPQHFGDGTRLSIL.

The CDR3 DNA follows: TGTGCCAGCAGCCTACAGGAAAGGAACACTGAAGCTTTCTTT. This encodes CASSLQERNTEAFF. The rearrangement uses TRBV14 and TRBJ1-1, with D possibly being TRBD1 (5 bases). The V gene lost 4 bases and the J gene lost 1 base, with 10 bases spanning the gap. Germline V gene sequence: CDR1 SGHDN, CDR2 FVKESK. The CDR3 runs to 14 residues.

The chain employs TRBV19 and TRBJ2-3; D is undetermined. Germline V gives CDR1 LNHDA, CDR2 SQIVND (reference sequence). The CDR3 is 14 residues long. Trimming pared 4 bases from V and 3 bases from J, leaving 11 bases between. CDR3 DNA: TGTGCCAGTAGTAGTGGCCCCGGGACAGATACGCAGTATTTT. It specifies CASSSGPGTDTQYF.

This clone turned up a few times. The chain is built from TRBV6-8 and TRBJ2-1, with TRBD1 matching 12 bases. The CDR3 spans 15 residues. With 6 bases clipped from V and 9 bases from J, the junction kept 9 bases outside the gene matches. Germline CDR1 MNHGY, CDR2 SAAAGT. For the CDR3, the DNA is TGTGCCAGCAGGCCGGGACAGGGGGCGCGATTTGAGCAGTTCTTC. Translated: CASRPGQGARFEQFF.

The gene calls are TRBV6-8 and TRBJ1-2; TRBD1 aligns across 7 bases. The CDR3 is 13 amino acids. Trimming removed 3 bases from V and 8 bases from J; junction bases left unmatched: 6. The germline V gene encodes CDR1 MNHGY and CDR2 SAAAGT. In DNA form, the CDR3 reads TGTGCCAGCAGTTATACAGGGGAAAGAGGCTACACCTTC. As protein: CASSYTGERGYTF.

CDR3 coding DNA: TGTGCCAGCCGGACAGGGCTTAATGAAAAACTGTTTTTT. Its translation is CASRTGLNEKLFF. The chain employs TRBV6-8 and TRBJ1-4; TRBD1 aligns across 8 bases. The ends lost 8 bases at V and 4 bases at J; junction bases unmatched: 3. Germline lookup yields CDR1 MNHGY and CDR2 SAAAGT. The CDR3 spans 13 residues.

The CDR3 is CASSQGETGANVLTF. CDR3 sequence (DNA): TGCGCCAGCAGCCAAGGGGAAACTGGGGCCAACGTCCTGACTTTC. The rearrangement links TRBV5-1 to TRBJ2-6; weak D call: TRBD1 (5 bases). The germline V and J ends were trimmed by 4 bases and 2 bases, with 10 bases remaining between them. Germline V lookup: CDR1 SGHRS, CDR2 YFSETQ. The CDR3 is 15 amino acids.

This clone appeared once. The DNA for the CDR3 is TGTGCCAGCTCACCTCCGTCCAGGAGTCGAGATACGCAGTATTTT. Amino acids: CASSPPSRSRDTQYF. The chain employs TRBV18 and TRBJ2-3; D gene unclear. This CDR3 region has 15 residues. The V gene lost 3 bases and the J gene lost 5 bases, with 15 bases spanning the gap. Germline-derived CDR1 and CDR2 are KGHSH and LQKENI.

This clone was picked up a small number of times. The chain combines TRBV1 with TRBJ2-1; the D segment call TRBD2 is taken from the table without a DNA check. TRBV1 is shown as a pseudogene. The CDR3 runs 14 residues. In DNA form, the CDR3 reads TGCGCCCCCCCGGGGACTAGCGGGGGGAAGGAGCAGTTCTTC. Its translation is CAPPGTSGGKEQFF.

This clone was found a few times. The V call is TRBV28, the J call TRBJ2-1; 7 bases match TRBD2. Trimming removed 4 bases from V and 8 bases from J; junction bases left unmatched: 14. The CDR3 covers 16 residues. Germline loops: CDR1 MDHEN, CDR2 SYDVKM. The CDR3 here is CASSSPGGSHLDEQFF. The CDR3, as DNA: TGTGCCAGCAGTTCACCAGGCGGGAGTCATTTGGATGAGCAGTTCTTC.